The sequence of this T cell receptor (beta chain) was determined in a study of shared T cell receptors in the human thymus. Unmatched junction bases numbered 8, after V lost 6 bases and J lost 6 bases. Germline lookup yields CDR1 LGHNT and CDR2 FRNRAP. This CDR3 is built from 14 residues. Method: immunoSEQ multiplex PCR; TCRdb's copy keeps in-frame clones and lacks some. The sample consists of 700,000 or so clones, approximately 83% of them appearing once. The data also belong to a second study, concerning human thymus T cells.

The chain links TRBV12-5 to TRBJ2-7, with TRBD1 matching over 10 bases. This receptor was taken from a girl under three years old with a congenital heart defect. Material for sequencing was thymocytes. This chain's CDR3 is CASGIDRGRIEQYF. The DNA of the CDR3 is TGTGCTAGTGGAATCGACAGGGGGCGCATCGAGCAGTACTTC.